Below, one T cell receptor beta chain is given with its context. Assay used: immunoSEQ multiplex PCR; TCRdb lists only in-frame clones, some missing. The sample includes roughly 72,000 clones, around nine tenths of them seen just once. The data originate from a study of technical replicates of blood from a few donors. The CDR3 loop spans 11 amino acids. The germline gives CDR1 KGHSH, CDR2 LQKENI. Between the trimmed V and J ends, which lost 3 bases and 7 bases, there was a span of 4 bases. Sequenced input: T cells isolated from PBMCs. This sequence joins TRBV18 and TRBJ1-3; D is undetermined. The sequence came from a human donor in good health. Written as DNA, the CDR3 is TGTGCCAGCTCACCCGAGAACACCATATATTTT. The encoded protein is CASSPENTIYF.